This T cell receptor beta chain appears in the sequencing data of a study of T-cell reconstitution after alpha-beta-depleted transplantation in children. Overall study results and limits: After transplant, high TCRbeta diversity at day 60 in some patients arose from surviving recipient T cells and thymic progenitors. The authors attributed T-cell counts and diversity one year after transplant mostly to newly produced T cells.

This clonotype has a count of ten or more. Its target is unknown. Unique molecular identifiers featured in how the TCRbeta library was prepared. Via MiXCR, TCRdb re-called the PCR reads, giving one row per CDR3 protein. The sample contains tens of thousands of distinct CDR3 sequences, nearly 9.5% of which appear only once. V shed 6 bases, J shed 1 base, and the junction held 3 bases outside the gene matches. Germline assignment: CDR1 MDHEN and CDR2 SYDVKM. CDR3 length equals 15 residues. This sequence was found in a male patient aged 2-15 years who had a stem cell transplant for chronic granulomatous disease, so the T cells may come from the graft donor. The material sequenced was PBMCs, mostly from graft donor cells, taken 60 days after TCRalphabeta/CD19-depleted stem cell transplant. The J gene is TRBJ2-2, the V gene TRBV28; 9 nucleotides align to TRBD1. The CDR3 DNA is TGTGCCAGCAGAGGGACAGGGCTGAACACCGGGGAGCTGTTTTTT. Its protein product is CASRGTGLNTGELFF.